One T cell receptor beta chain is described in this entry. The data were taken from a study of blood T cell repertoires in COVID-19. Study-wide background: Collection of acute and convalescent COVID-19 samples took place in the United States, Italy and Spain.

Germline lookup yields CDR1 SGHRS and CDR2 YFSETQ. This CDR3 has 14 amino acids. V was clipped by 1 base and J by 7 bases; unmatched bases: 4. TCRdb's copy holds only in-frame clones and misses some; the assay was immunoSEQ multiplex PCR. The sample holds fewer than 400,000 clones; 90% are singletons and the top ten take about 4.2%. The sequence came from a woman under 40 who had been exposed to COVID-19. The sample comprised PBMCs or T cells enriched from blood (not recorded which). This chain uses TRBV5-1 with TRBJ1-5; 8 bases agree with TRBD1. The CDR3 DNA reads TGCGCCAGCAGCTTGAATTCAGGGGGCCAGCCCCAGCATTTT. Protein: CASSLNSGGQPQHF.